A selection of T cell receptor beta chains follows, all from one sample in a study of blood T cell repertoires in COVID-19. Libraries were prepared by immunoSEQ multiplex PCR; TCRdb keeps only in-frame clonotypes and omits some of them. The table lists roughly 120,000 clones, roughly 90% of them singletons. The sequenced sample consisted of peripheral blood. Every receptor here comes from a man aged 50 to 60 with active COVID-19. Each CDR3 is given with its conserved first and last residue. D genes are given only for firm matches. Clone size is stated in some rows and not others, as once, few, many or a class when expanded.

d_gene	v_gene	abundance	j_gene	CDR3nt	CDR3aa
TRBD1	TRBV7-2	-	TRBJ2-1	TGTGCCAGCAGCGACGACAGGGGTCGGAATGAGCAGTTCTTC	CASSDDRGRNEQFF
TRBD1	TRBV6-1	-	TRBJ1-2	TGTGCCAGCAGTGAGCAGGGGGCCGGGAGCTACACCTTC	CASSEQGAGSYTF
TRBD2	TRBV5-1	few	TRBJ2-5	TGCGCCAGCAGCTTGGGGACTAGCGGGAGTTTGGGACAAGAGACCCAGTACTTC	CASSLGTSGSLGQETQYF
-	TRBV4-1	once	TRBJ1-6	TGCGCCAGCAGCCAAGATGACTCCCAAATCTCCTATAATTCACCCCTCCACTTT	CASSQDDSQISYNSPLHF
-	TRBV29-1	-	TRBJ2-7	TGCAGCGTTGAAATTCCGACAGGCAACTCCTACGAGCAGTACTTC	CSVEIPTGNSYEQYF
-	TRBV7-2	-	TRBJ1-1	TGTGCCAGCAGATCGACAGGACAGAACACTGAAGCTTTCTTT	CASRSTGQNTEAFF
TRBD1	TRBV6-7	-	TRBJ1-2	TGTGCCAGCAGTTACCGGACAGGGGCCCCCGCCGGCTACACCTTC	CASSYRTGAPAGYTF
TRBD2	TRBV5-4	-	TRBJ2-5	TGTGCCAGCAGCTGGGGGGGTCGGGGCCAAGAGACCCAGTACTTC	CASSWGGRGQETQYF
-	TRBV9	-	TRBJ2-1	TGTGCCAGCAGCGTGTCCGGGAGCTCCTACAATGAGCAGTTCTTC	CASSVSGSSYNEQFF
TRBD2	TRBV5-6	-	TRBJ2-1	TGTGCCACCAAGACTAGCGGGGTCTACAATGAGCAGTTCTTC	CATKTSGVYNEQFF
-	TRBV5-6	-	TRBJ1-1	TGTGCCAGCAGCATACAAGCGAGGACTGAAGCTTTCTTT	CASSIQARTEAFF
-	TRBV2	-	TRBJ1-4	TGTGCCAGCGGGGTACAGGTCCAAGAAAAACTGTTTTTT	CASGVQVQEKLFF
-	TRBV11-2	-	TRBJ2-1	TGTGCCAGCAGCTCAGACTACCCGTTTAGTGAGCAGTTCTTC	CASSSDYPFSEQFF
-	TRBV11-2	-	TRBJ2-7	TGTGCCAGCAGTTCCCCCGACAGGAATTACGAGCAGTACTTC	CASSSPDRNYEQYF
-	TRBV27	-	TRBJ2-2	TGTGCCAGCAGTTTATCGGACAGAATAAACACCGGGGAGCTGTTTTTT	CASSLSDRINTGELFF
-	TRBV6-5	-	TRBJ1-2	TGTGCCAGCAGCCGAGGCGGTGGTAACTATGGCTACACCTTC	CASSRGGGNYGYTF
TRBD1	TRBV19	-	TRBJ1-2	TGTGCCAGTAGTCGGCGGACAGGGGATGGCTACACCTTC	CASSRRTGDGYTF
TRBD2	TRBV27	-	TRBJ2-3	TGTGCCAGCAGTTTATCGGCTAGCGGGATCGGTACGCAGTATTTT	CASSLSASGIGTQYF
TRBD1	TRBV5-7	-	TRBJ1-2	TGTGCCAGCAGCGCTCTCCGGGACAGAGAGAACTATGGCTACACCTTC	CASSALRDRENYGYTF
TRBD1	TRBV10-3	-	TRBJ1-6	TGTGCCATCGGACAGGGGGCAGGACCCCTCCACTTT	CAIGQGAGPLHF
-	TRBV20-1	-	TRBJ1-1	TGCAGTGCTAGTTTCGGGGGGGGAGCTTTCTTT	CSASFGGGAFF
TRBD1	TRBV7-9	-	TRBJ2-7	TGTGCCAGCAGCCCGGACAGGGGGCTCCCCTACGAGCAGTACTTC	CASSPDRGLPYEQYF
TRBD1	TRBV30	-	TRBJ1-6	TGTGCCGGGTTGACAGGGGGAAATTCACCCCTCCACTTT	CAGLTGGNSPLHF
-	TRBV6-1	-	TRBJ1-5	TGTGCCAGCAGTGAAGGGCGGGGGTATCAGCCCCAGCATTTT	CASSEGRGYQPQHF
-	TRBV15	few	TRBJ1-2	TGTGCCACCAGCAGAGATCCCCCAGGGGCTCGGGGCTACACCTTC	CATSRDPPGARGYTF
-	TRBV5-1	-	TRBJ1-1	TGCGCCAGCAGCTTGGAGGTCACTCCGGGTGAAGCTTTCTTT	CASSLEVTPGEAFF
-	TRBV12-3/TRBV12-4	few	TRBJ2-1	TGTGCCAGCAGTCTGAGGGACAATGAGCAGTTCTTC	CASSLRDNEQFF
-	TRBV6-5	-	TRBJ1-1	TGTGCCAGCACCCAAAGGAGGTACACTGAAGCTTTCTTT	CASTQRRYTEAFF
TRBD2	TRBV11-3	-	TRBJ2-1	TGTGCCAGCAGCCTTACCGGTTGGACTAGCGTTAACAATGAGCAGTTCTTC	CASSLTGWTSVNNEQFF
TRBD1	TRBV2	many	TRBJ2-2	TGTGCCAGCAGTGCACAGGGGATCAAGAACACCGGGGAGCTGTTTTTT	CASSAQGIKNTGELFF
-	TRBV19	-	TRBJ2-3	TGTGCCAGTAGCCACTCTAGCACAGATACGCAGTATTTT	CASSHSSTDTQYF
-	TRBV3-1/TRBV3-2	once	TRBJ2-1	TGTGCCAGCAGCCAAGGGACAGGAGGGGTCACTGAGCAGTTCTTC	CASSQGTGGVTEQFF
-	TRBV18	-	TRBJ2-1	TGTGCCAGCTCACCACCGATGAGGAACATCGCCAATGAGCAGTTCTTC	CASSPPMRNIANEQFF
TRBD1	TRBV2	once	TRBJ1-5	TGTGCCAGCAGTGTCAGGGGGAATCAGCCCCAGCATTTT	CASSVRGNQPQHF
-	TRBV3-1/TRBV3-2	-	TRBJ1-2	TGTGCCAGCAGCCAAAGATCGGGGGGGTATAACTATGGCTACACCTTC	CASSQRSGGYNYGYTF
TRBD2	TRBV24-1	-	TRBJ2-1	TGTGCCACCAGTAGTCTACGGACTAGCGGGAGGGAGGGGCAGTTCTTC	CATSSLRTSGREGQFF
TRBD1	TRBV19	-	TRBJ2-3	TGTGCCAGTAGTTCTTTGCAGGGGGCTGCAGATACGCAGTATTTT	CASSSLQGAADTQYF